The text below deals with one T cell receptor (beta chain). TCRdb's table, derived via immunoSEQ multiplex PCR, lists solely in-frame clones and lacks some. Among around 75,000 clones, roughly four fifths were seen once, and the ten largest hold 13%. This specimen belongs to a study of blood T cell repertoires in COVID-19. Turning to the study itself: Acute and convalescent COVID-19 specimens originated in the United States, Italy and Spain. T cells, B-cell-depleted T cells, or PBMCs supplied cDNA or gDNA.

Seattle participants joined during active infection and were tracked over time. The V end was cut by 4 bases, the J end by 8 bases, with 12 bases between. This CDR3 spans 13 amino acids. Germline CDR1 is SGHRS and CDR2 is YFSETQ. The chain couples TRBV5-1 to TRBJ2-2; weak D call: TRBD2 (5 bases). The sequencing sample was made of peripheral blood. The sequence came from a man aged 50-59 years with COVID-19, enrolled during active disease. The DNA for the CDR3 is TGCGCCAGCAGCCTAGACCGGGGAGGGGAGCTGTTTTTT. The encoded protein is CASSLDRGGELFF.